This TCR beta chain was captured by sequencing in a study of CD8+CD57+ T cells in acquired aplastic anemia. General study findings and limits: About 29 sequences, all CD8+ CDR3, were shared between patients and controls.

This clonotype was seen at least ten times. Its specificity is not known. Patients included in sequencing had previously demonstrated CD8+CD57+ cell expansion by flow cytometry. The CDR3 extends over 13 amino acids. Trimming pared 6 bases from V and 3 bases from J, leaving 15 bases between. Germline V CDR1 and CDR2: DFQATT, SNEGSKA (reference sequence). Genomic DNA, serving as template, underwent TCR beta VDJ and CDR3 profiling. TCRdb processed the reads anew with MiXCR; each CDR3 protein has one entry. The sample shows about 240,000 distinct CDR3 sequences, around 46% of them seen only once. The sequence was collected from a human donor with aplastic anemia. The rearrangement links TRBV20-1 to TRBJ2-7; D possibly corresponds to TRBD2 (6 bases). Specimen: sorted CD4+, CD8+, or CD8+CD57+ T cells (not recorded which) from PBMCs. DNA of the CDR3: TGCAGTGCCCGAGAGGGACTTAACTACGAGCAGTACTTC. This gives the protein CSAREGLNYEQYF.